This T cell receptor (beta chain) was observed in a study of blood T cells in healthy people across ages (dated by TCRdb to the mid-2010s). For the study in its entirety: In model experiments, template switching captured about one uniquely barcoded TCR beta cDNA molecule for every two T cells. To avoid experimental bias, donors of different ages were distributed randomly across sequencing lanes. To track age-related changes in TCR beta repertoire diversity, the study relied on deep sequencing normalized with unique cDNA molecular identifiers. The donors were divided into four age groups: young (average around 16 years), middle-aged (around 37), aged (roughly 60) and long-lived (roughly 88). For two donors (one aged 18 to 30 and one aged 80 or older), the study analyzed two additional independent replicas of 1 million unique cDNA reads from the same blood draw.

For this clonotype: The antigen it binds to is not known. No base-level quality is on record; no much larger clone is a single base apart.

Libraries came from 5' RACE. TCRdb records Illumina HiSeq 2500 as the sequencer. A second PCR of about 6 to 11 cycles was run with a J-beta primer mix and a sample-barcoded 5' primer. A unique molecular identifier was introduced onto each TCR beta cDNA molecule by a template-switch 5' adaptor carrying 12 random nucleotides. Each sample yielded at least 3 million CDR3-containing paired-end reads. The Mint cDNA synthesis kit, primed by a TRBC-specific oligonucleotide, was used to synthesize first-strand cDNA from all RNA. All cDNA was treated with uracil-DNA glycosylase and then went through a first 18-cycle PCR with the universal primers M1SS and BC2_uni_R. On the study's bioinformatics: For normalization, 1 million high-quality reads, each with a distinct molecular identifier, were randomly selected from each sample. Reads with shared molecular identifiers were discarded instead of being binned into consensus sequences. MiTCR, with a Q25 quality threshold and the strictest error-elimination algorithm, was used for CDR3 identification, clonotype clustering and error correction. A nonparametric unseen species model with Euler transformation was used to estimate a lower bound on total TCR beta diversity. TCRdb cleaned the public reads at Q25 with fastp, built clones with MiXCR and kept in-frame beta chains. CDR3 protein sequences are deduplicated, and each keeps its most common genes and DNA. The V and J calls reflect TCRdb's pipeline rather than the authors' work. For this sample the table gives 1.5 million to 2 million distinct CDR3 sequences, of which roughly 32% were detected only once. Approximately 11% of the sample belongs to the ten largest clones.

Systemically healthy Caucasian individuals from Russia, around 39 in total and aged roughly 6 to 100 years, were included as donors. Each donor gave around 9.8 milliliters of peripheral blood, collected into EDTA-treated Vacutainer tubes. Ficoll-Paque density-gradient centrifugation was used to isolate PBMCs, with at least 6.5 million per sample. Total RNA, at least 6 micrograms per sample, was extracted from PBMCs with Trizol reagent. For every donor, an aliquot of PBMCs went through flow cytometry to measure the percentages of naive CD45RAhigh/CD27high T cells. What the authors observed across the whole study: Because the CMV infection status of the donors was unknown, age-related changes in expanded clonotypes may potentially have been confounded. Observed TCR beta diversity per million T cells fell roughly linearly with age, and a significant reduction was already apparent by age around 36. Estimates of total diversity from one million sequenced T cells were regarded as lower bounds and underestimates. Compared with the aged group, the long-lived group had more naive CD4+ T cells, fewer expanded clones and increased TCR diversity, a pattern suggesting age selection. Conclusive comparison of naive and antigen-experienced compartments was prevented by the profiling of bulk unsorted PBMCs. A strong correlation was found between observed TCR beta diversity and the percentage of naive T cells measured by flow cytometry.

Looking up the germline V gene yields CDR1 SGHTA and CDR2 FQGTGA. Including cysteine and phenylalanine, the CDR3 has 20 amino acids. This entry keeps only the CDR3 DNA: 60 bases, framed from base 1. From V the trimming removes 1 base and from J it removes 6 bases, while the gene matches leave 17 bases of the junction unaccounted for. Sample: blood. The TCR comes from a woman in her twenties or thirties in good health. The chain is encoded by TRBV7-3 joined to TRBJ2-1, and 11 junction bases match TRBD2. Read as DNA, the sequence is TGTGCCAGCAGCTTAAGAGTATGGTCGGGCACTAGCGGGGGATGCAATGAGCAGTTCTTC. Protein translation: CASSLRVWSGTSGGCNEQFF.